Given below is one T cell receptor (beta chain) in context. The germline CDR1 and CDR2 sequences are MNHNS and SASEGT. The CDR3 extends over 15 amino acids. Trimming removed 5 bases at V and 7 bases at J, with 15 bases between. The data were obtained in a study of OX40 agonist ivuxolimab in advanced cancers. Repertoires were generated with immunoSEQ multiplex PCR, while TCRdb's copy carries only in-frame clones and drops some. The data contain roughly 56,000 clones, roughly 77% of them singletons. The input for sequencing was CD4+ or CD8+ T cells sorted from blood, taken in a trial of the OX40 agonist ivuxolimab. The clonotype was recovered from an adult with an advanced solid tumor such as melanoma, head and neck, liver or kidney cancer. This chain connects TRBV6-1 to TRBJ1-6; TRBD1 might be the D (5 bases). CDR3 in DNA: TGTGCCAGCAGTCCCCTGGGGCAGCTCAATTCACCCCTCCACTTT. It is translated as CASSPLGQLNSPLHF.